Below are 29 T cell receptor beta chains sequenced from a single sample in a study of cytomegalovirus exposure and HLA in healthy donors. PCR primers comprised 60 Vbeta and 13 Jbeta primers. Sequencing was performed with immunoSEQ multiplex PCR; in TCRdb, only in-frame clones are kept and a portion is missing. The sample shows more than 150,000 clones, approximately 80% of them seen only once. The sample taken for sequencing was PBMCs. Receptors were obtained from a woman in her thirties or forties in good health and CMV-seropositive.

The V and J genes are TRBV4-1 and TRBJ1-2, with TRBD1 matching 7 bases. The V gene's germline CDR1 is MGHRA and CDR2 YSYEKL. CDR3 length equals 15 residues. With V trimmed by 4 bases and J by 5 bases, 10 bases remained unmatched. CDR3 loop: CASSPGTALSYGYTF. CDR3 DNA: TGCGCCAGCAGCCCTGGGACAGCTTTATCTTATGGCTACACCTTC.

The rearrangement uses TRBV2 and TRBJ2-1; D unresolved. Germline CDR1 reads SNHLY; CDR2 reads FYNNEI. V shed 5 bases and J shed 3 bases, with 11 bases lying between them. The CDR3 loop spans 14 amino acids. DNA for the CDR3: TGTGCCAGCAGTCCTAGTTTACACTACAATGAGCAGTTCTTC. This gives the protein CASSPSLHYNEQFF.

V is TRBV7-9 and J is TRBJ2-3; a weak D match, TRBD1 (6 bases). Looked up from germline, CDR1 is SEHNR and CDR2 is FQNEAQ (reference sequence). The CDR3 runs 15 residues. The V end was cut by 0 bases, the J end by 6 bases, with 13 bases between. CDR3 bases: TGTGCCAGCAGCTTAGCACAGGGCCTTTGGGATACGCAGTATTTT. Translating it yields CASSLAQGLWDTQYF.

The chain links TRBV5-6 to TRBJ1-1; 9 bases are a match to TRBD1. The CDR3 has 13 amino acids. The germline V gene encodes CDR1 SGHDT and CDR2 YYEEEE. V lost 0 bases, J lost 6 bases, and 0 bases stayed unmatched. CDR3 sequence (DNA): TGTGCCAGCAGCTTGGGGGACAGGGCTGAAGCTTTCTTT. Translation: CASSLGDRAEAFF.

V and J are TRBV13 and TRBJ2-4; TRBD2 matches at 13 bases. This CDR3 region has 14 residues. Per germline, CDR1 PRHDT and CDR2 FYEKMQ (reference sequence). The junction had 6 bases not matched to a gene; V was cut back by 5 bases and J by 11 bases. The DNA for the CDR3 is TGTGCCAGCAGCCAACTAGCGGGGGGGGTTTTTCAGTACTTC. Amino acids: CASSQLAGGVFQYF.

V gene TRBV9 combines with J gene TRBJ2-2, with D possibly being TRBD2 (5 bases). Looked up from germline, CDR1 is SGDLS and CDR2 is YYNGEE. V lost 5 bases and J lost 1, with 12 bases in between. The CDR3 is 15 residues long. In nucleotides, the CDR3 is TGTGCCAGCAGGCGGGCGGGCGAGAACACCGGGGAGCTGTTTTTT. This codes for CASRRAGENTGELFF. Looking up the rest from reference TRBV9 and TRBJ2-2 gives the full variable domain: DSGVTQTPKHLITATGQRVTLRCSPRSGDLSVYWYQQSLDQGLQFLIQYYNGEERAKGNILERFSAQQFPDLHSELNLSSLELGDSALYFCASRRAGENTGELFFGEGSRLTVL.

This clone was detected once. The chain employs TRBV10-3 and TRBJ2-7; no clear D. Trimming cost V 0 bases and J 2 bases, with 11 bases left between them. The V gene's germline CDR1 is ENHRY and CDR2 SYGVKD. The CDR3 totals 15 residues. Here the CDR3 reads CAISESTNEAYEQYF. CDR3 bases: TGTGCCATCAGTGAGTCGACCAACGAGGCCTACGAGCAGTACTTC.

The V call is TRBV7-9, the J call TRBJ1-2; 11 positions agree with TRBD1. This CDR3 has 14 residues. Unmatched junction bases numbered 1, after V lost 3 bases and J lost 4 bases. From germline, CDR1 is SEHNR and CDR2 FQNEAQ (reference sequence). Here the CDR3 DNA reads TGTGCCAGCAGCTTCGGACAGGGGGCCTATGGCTACACCTTC. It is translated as CASSFGQGAYGYTF.

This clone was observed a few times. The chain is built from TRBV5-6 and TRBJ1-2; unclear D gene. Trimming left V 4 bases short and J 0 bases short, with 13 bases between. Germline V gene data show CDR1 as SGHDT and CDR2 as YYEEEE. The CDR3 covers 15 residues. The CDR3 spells CASSPGRAPNYGYTF. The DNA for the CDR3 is TGTGCCAGCAGCCCTGGGAGAGCCCCTAACTATGGCTACACCTTC. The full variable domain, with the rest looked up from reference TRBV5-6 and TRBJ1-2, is DAGVTQSPTHLIKTRGQQVTLRCSPKSGHDTVSWYQQALGQGPQFIFQYYEEEERQRGNFPDRFSGHQFPNYSSELNVNALLLGDSALYLCASSPGRAPNYGYTFGSGTRLTVV.

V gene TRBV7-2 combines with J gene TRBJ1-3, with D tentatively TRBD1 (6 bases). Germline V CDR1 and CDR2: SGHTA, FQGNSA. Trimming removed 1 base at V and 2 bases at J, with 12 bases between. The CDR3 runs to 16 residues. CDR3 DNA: TGTGCCAGCAGCTTAGGGGGGCAGGGCCCTGGAAACACCATATATTTT. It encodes CASSLGGQGPGNTIYF.

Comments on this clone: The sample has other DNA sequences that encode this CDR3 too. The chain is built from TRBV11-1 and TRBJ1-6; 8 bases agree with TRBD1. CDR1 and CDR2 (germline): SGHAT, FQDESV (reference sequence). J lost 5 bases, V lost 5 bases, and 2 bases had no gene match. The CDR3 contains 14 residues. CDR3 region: CASSRTGNNSPLHF. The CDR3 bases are TGTGCCAGCAGCAGGACAGGGAATAATTCACCCCTCCACTTT.

The CDR3 region has the DNA TGCGCCAGCACCCCTTCCTTAGGGGGAGCGAACACCGGGGAGCTGTTTTTT. Translating it yields CASTPSLGGANTGELFF. The chain is built from TRBV5-1 and TRBJ2-2; possibly TRBD1 for D (6 bases). CDR1 and CDR2 from the germline V gene are SGHRS and YFSETQ. This CDR3 is 17 amino acids long. V was cut by 6 bases and J by 0 bases, with 18 bases left in between.

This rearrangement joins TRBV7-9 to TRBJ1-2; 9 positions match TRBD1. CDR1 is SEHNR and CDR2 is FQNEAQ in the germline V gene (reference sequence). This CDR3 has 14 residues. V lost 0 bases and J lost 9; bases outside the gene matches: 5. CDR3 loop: CASSLAGTGLSYTF. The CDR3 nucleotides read TGTGCCAGCAGCTTAGCGGGGACAGGGCTGAGCTACACCTTC.

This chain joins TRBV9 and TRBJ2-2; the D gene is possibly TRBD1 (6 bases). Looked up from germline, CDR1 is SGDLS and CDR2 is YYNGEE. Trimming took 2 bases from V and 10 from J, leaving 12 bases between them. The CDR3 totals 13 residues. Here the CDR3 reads CASSVLGTSELFF. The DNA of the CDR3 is TGTGCCAGCAGCGTGTTAGGGACATCGGAGCTGTTTTTT.

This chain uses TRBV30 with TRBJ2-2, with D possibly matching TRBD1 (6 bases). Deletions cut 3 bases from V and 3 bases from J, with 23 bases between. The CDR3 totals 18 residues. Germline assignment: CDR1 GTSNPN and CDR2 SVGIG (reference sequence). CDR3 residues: CAWSRFRTARKDTGELFF. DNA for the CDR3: TGTGCCTGGAGCAGATTTAGGACAGCGAGAAAAGACACCGGGGAGCTGTTTTTT.

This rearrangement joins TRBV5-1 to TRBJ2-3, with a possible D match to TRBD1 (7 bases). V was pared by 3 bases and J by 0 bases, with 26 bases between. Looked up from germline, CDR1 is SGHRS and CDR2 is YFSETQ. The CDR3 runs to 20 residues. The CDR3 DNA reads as TGCGCCAGCAGCTACCTGACAGGGACCGGGCCCGCGGGGAGCACAGATACGCAGTATTTT. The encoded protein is CASSYLTGTGPAGSTDTQYF.

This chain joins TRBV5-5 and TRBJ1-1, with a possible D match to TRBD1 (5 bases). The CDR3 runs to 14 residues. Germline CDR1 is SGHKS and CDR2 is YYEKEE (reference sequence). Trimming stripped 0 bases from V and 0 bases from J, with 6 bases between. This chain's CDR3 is CASSLARVNTEAFF. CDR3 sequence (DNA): TGTGCCAGCAGCTTGGCCAGGGTGAACACTGAAGCTTTCTTT.

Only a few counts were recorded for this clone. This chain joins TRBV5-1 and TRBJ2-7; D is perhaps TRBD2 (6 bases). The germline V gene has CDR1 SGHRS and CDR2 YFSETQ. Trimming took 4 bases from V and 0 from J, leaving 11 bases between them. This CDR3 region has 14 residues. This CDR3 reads CASSETGSSYEQYF. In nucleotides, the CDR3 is TGCGCCAGCAGCGAGACCGGGAGCTCCTACGAGCAGTACTTC.

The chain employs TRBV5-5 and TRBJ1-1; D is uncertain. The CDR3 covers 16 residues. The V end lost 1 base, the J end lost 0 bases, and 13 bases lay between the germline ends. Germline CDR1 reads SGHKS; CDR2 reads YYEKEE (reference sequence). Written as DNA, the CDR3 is TGTGCCAGCAGCTTGTCCATATCGGGTCTGAACACTGAAGCTTTCTTT. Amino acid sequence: CASSLSISGLNTEAFF.

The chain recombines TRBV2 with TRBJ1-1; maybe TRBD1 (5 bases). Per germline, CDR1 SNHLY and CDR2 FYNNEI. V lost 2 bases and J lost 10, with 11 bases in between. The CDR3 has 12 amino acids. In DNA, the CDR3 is TGTGCCAGCAGTGAACTTCCCAGGGTAGCTTTCTTT. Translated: CASSELPRVAFF.

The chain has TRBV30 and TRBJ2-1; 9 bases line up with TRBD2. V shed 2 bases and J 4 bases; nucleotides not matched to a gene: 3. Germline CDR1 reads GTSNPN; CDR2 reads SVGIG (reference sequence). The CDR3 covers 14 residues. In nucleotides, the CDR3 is TGTGCCTGGAGTTCCCTAGCGGGGTACAATGAGCAGTTCTTC. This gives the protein CAWSSLAGYNEQFF.

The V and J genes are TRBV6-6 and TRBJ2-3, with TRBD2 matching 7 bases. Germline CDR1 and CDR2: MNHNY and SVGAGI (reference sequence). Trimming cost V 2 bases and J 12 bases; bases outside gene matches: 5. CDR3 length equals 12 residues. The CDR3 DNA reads TGTGCCAGCAGTTACCGGGGGGACCGACAGTATTTT. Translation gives CASSYRGDRQYF.

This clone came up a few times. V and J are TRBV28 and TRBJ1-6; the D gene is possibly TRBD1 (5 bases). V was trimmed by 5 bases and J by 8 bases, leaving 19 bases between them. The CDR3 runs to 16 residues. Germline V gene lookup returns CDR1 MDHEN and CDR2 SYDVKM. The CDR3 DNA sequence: TGTGCCAGCAGTCCGTCAATCGACAGAGAATATTCACCCCTCCACTTT. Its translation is CASSPSIDREYSPLHF.

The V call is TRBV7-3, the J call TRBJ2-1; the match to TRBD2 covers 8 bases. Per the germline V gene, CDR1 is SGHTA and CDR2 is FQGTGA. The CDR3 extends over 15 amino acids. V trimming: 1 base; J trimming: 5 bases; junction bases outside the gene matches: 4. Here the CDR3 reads CASSLRRGGNNEQFF. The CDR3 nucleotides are TGTGCCAGCAGCTTAAGACGGGGGGGTAACAATGAGCAGTTCTTC.

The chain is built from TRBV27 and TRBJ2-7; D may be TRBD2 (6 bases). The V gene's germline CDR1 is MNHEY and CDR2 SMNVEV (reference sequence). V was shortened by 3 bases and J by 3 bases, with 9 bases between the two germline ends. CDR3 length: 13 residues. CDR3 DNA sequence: TGTGCCAGCAGTTTTAGCGGAGTCTACGAGCAGTACTTC. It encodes CASSFSGVYEQYF.

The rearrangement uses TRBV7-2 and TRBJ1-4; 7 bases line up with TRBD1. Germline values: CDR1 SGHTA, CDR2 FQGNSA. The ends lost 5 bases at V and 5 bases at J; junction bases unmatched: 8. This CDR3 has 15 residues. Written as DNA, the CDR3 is TGTGCCAGCAGCACCACCGGGACAGCAAATGAAAAACTGTTTTTT. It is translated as CASSTTGTANEKLFF.

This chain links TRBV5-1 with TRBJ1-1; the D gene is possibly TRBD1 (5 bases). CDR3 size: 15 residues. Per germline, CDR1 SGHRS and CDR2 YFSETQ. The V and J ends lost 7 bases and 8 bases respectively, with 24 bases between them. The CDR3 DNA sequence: TGCGCCAGCCGACTTGGGGCGGACATAAACGGGGAAGCTTTCTTT. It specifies CASRLGADINGEAFF.

Written as DNA, the CDR3 is TGTGCCAGCAGCTTAGAGGGGCGGTACACTGAAGCTTTCTTT. Amino acids: CASSLEGRYTEAFF. The chain uses TRBV7-9 and TRBJ1-1, with D maybe TRBD1 (5 bases). The CDR3 covers 14 residues. The V gene lost 1 base and the J gene lost 3 bases, with 9 bases spanning the gap. Germline CDR1 is SEHNR and CDR2 is FQNEAQ (reference sequence).

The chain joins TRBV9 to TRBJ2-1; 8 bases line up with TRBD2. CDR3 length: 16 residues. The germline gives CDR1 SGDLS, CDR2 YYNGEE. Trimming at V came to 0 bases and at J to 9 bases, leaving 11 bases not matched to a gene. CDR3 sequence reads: CASSVDPGGPKAEQFF. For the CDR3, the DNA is TGTGCCAGCAGCGTAGATCCGGGGGGGCCTAAGGCTGAGCAGTTCTTC.